These T cell receptor beta chains were read from a single sample in a study of response to subunit inactivated influenza vaccine. TCRdb fed the RT-PCR reads into MiXCR, producing one record per CDR3 protein. The table records more than 550,000 distinct CDR3 sequences, approximately 10% of them present only once. Separately, the same data were catalogued under a study of T cells expressing NK-cell markers.

This specimen consisted of PBMCs from blood, obtained on the day of vaccination. Every receptor here comes from a man aged 45 to 65 who received an inactivated influenza vaccine. Each CDR3 is given with its conserved first and last residue. The D gene is left open where the match is weak. The listing skips clone size in some rows; elsewhere it reads once, few, many or a size class.

j_gene	d_gene	v_gene	abundance	len	CDR3aa	CDR3nt
TRBJ2-1	TRBD2	TRBV11-2	few	16	CASSLAGGPRGSEQFF	TGCGCCAGCAGCTTAGCGGGGGGGCCCCGAGGGAGTGAGCAGTTCTTC
TRBJ1-1	-	TRBV5-6	few	15	CASSLGLDSNTEAFF	TGTGCCAGCAGCTTGGGGTTAGACAGTAACACTGAAGCTTTCTTT
TRBJ2-2	-	TRBV7-2	-	16	CASRPLAETNTGELFF	TGTGCCAGCAGACCACTAGCAGAGACGAACACCGGGGAGCTGTTTTTT
TRBJ2-2	-	TRBV4-3	-	14	CASSQEGYGGELFF	TGCGCCAGCAGCCAAGAAGGGTACGGCGGGGAGCTGTTTTTT
TRBJ2-2	-	TRBV5-1	many	16	CASSLNAQGVAGELFF	TGCGCCAGCAGCTTGAACGCGCAGGGAGTGGCCGGGGAGCTGTTTTTT
TRBJ2-3	TRBD2	TRBV3-1	few	18	CASSPGLAGGLGTDTQYF	TGTGCCAGCAGCCCTGGACTAGCGGGAGGATTAGGCACAGATACGCAGTATTTT
TRBJ1-1	-	TRBV5-1	few	13	CASSLEPSIGAFF	TGCGCCAGCAGCTTGGAACCCTCAATAGGGGCTTTCTTT
TRBJ1-1	-	TRBV11-2	many	13	CASGDGLNTEAFF	TGTGCCAGCGGGGACGGATTGAACACTGAAGCTTTCTTT
TRBJ2-7	-	TRBV28	few	12	CASRGSLYEQYF	TGTGCCAGCAGGGGGTCCCTCTACGAGCAGTACTTC
TRBJ2-1	TRBD1	TRBV7-9	-	16	CASSRRTGDLYNEQFF	TGTGCCAGCAGCCGGCGGACAGGGGACCTCTACAATGAGCAGTTCTTC
TRBJ2-7	TRBD1	TRBV29-1	-	15	CSVEVWGDRGYEQYF	TGCAGCGTTGAAGTGTGGGGGGACAGGGGGTACGAGCAGTACTTC
TRBJ1-2	-	TRBV10-3	-	15	CAIRKEEGANYGYTF	TGTGCCATCAGGAAGGAGGAGGGGGCTAACTATGGCTACACCTTC
TRBJ1-1	-	TRBV1	-	20	CTSSQDPDRARSAMNTEAFF	TGCACCAGCAGCCAAGATCCCGACAGGGCGAGGTCGGCGATGAACACTGAAGCTTTCTTT
TRBJ1-4	TRBD1	TRBV12-3/TRBV12-4	many	12	CASQGVGEKLFF	TGTGCCAGCCAGGGGGTTGGGGAAAAACTGTTTTTT
TRBJ2-1	-	TRBV6-2/TRBV6-3	-	13	CASSRDSYDEQFF	TGTGCCAGCAGCAGGGACTCCTACGATGAGCAGTTCTTC
TRBJ1-1	-	TRBV19	many	13	CASSIRLGTEAFF	TGTGCCAGTAGTATACGGCTGGGCACTGAAGCTTTCTTT
TRBJ2-7	-	TRBV4-3	few	14	CASSQGQLFYEQYF	TGCGCCAGCAGCCAAGGACAGCTATTCTACGAGCAGTACTTC
TRBJ2-7	TRBD1	TRBV10-3	few	14	CASRVGQGAHEQYF	TGTGCCAGTAGGGTCGGACAGGGGGCCCACGAGCAGTACTTC
TRBJ2-4	-	TRBV11-2	many	15	CASRIFGLRENIQYF	TGTGCCAGCAGAATATTTGGACTCAGGGAAAACATTCAGTACTTC
TRBJ2-2	-	TRBV6-1	-	14	CASTRPGNTGELFF	TGTGCCAGCACCAGGCCGGGGAACACCGGGGAGCTGTTTTTT
TRBJ2-7	-	TRBV5-1	few	14	CASSFTGLTYEQYF	TGCGCCAGCAGCTTTACAGGGCTAACCTACGAGCAGTACTTC
TRBJ2-5	-	TRBV11-2	-	15	CASSLLSGRDETQYF	TGTGCCAGCAGCTTACTGAGTGGGCGCGATGAGACCCAGTACTTC
TRBJ2-3	-	TRBV5-1	-	14	CASSPGAGTDTQYF	TGCGCCAGCAGCCCTGGGGCAGGCACAGATACGCAGTATTTT
TRBJ2-7	TRBD1	TRBV3-1	many	14	CASSHRDRDGEQYF	TGTGCCAGCAGCCACCGGGACAGGGATGGAGAGCAGTACTTC
TRBJ2-2	-	TRBV6-5	many	15	CASSYARAYTGELFF	TGTGCCAGCAGTTACGCGAGAGCCTACACCGGGGAGCTGTTTTTT
TRBJ2-4	-	TRBV11-2	-	17	CASSLQRRRLAKNIQYF	TGTGCCAGCAGCTTACAGCGACGGCGGCTAGCCAAAAACATTCAGTACTTC
TRBJ2-1	-	TRBV14	many	15	CASSQSGSAYNEQFF	TGTGCCAGCAGCCAATCCGGGTCTGCCTACAATGAGCAGTTCTTC
TRBJ2-1	-	TRBV12-3/TRBV12-4	few	13	CASSTTGANEQFF	TGTGCCAGCAGTACTACCGGGGCCAATGAGCAGTTCTTC
TRBJ2-1	-	TRBV20-1	-	15	CSARQYTGSYNEQFF	TGCAGTGCCAGGCAATATACGGGTTCCTACAATGAGCAGTTCTTC
TRBJ2-7	TRBD2	TRBV7-2	-	16	CASSTSRRLAGAEQYF	TGTGCCAGCAGCACCTCCCGGAGACTAGCGGGAGCCGAGCAGTACTTC
TRBJ2-5	-	TRBV15	few	12	CATSRLGLPQYF	TGTGCCACCAGCAGATTGGGTCTGCCCCAGTACTTC
TRBJ2-2	TRBD2	TRBV9	few	16	CASSGTSGRRAGELFF	TGTGCCAGCAGCGGAACTAGCGGGAGGAGGGCCGGGGAGCTGTTTTTT
TRBJ2-7	TRBD2	TRBV5-6	few	14	CASSQPGTNYEQYF	TGTGCCAGCAGCCAACCCGGGACTAACTACGAGCAGTACTTC
TRBJ2-7	-	TRBV5-1	few	14	CASSSTGMSYEQYF	TGCGCCAGCAGCTCCACAGGGATGTCCTACGAGCAGTACTTC